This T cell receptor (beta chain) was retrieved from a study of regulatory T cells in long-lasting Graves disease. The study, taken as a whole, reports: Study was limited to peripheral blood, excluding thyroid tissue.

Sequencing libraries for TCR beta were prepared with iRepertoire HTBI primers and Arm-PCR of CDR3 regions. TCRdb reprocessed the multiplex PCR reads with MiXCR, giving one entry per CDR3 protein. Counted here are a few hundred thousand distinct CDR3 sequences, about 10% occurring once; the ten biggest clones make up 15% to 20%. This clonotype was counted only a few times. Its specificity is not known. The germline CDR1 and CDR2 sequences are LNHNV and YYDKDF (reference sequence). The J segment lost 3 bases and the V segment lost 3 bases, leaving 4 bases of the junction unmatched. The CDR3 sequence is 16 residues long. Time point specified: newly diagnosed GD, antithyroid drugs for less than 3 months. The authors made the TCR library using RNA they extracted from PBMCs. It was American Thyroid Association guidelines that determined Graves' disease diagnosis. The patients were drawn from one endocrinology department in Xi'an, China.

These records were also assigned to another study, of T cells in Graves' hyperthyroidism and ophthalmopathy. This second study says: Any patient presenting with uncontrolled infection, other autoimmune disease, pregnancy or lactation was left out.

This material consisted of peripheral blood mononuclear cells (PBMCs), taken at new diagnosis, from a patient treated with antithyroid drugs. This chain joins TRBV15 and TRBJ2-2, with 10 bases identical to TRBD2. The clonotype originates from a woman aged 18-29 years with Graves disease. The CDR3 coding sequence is TGTGCCACCAGCAGGGCTAGCGGGAGTTACACCGGGGAGCTGTTTTTT. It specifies CATSRASGSYTGELFF.